These 8 T cell receptor beta chains were sequenced from one sample in a study of CD8 T cells in Susac syndrome. When the RNA was reverse transcribed, random hexamers were used with an input of 0.5 to 1 ug. TCRdb itself ran the immunoSEQ multiplex PCR reads through MiXCR, one entry per CDR3 protein. The sample lists 150,000 or so distinct CDR3 sequences; nearly 97% were seen once. The sequencing sample was made of CD8+ T cells from PBMCs. Receptors originate from a human donor with multiple sclerosis.

V and J are TRBV30 and TRBJ2-1; TRBD1 might be the D (6 bases). Trimming removed 0 bases at V and 4 bases at J, with 7 bases between. Germline CDR1 and CDR2: GTSNPN and SVGIG (reference sequence). This CDR3 has 13 residues. CDR3 coding DNA: TGTGCCTGGAGTGTAACAGGGTACAATGAGCAGTTCTTC. As protein: CAWSVTGYNEQFF.

This sequence joins TRBV9 and TRBJ1-2; the D gene is possibly TRBD1 (6 bases). With 4 bases removed from V and 6 bases from J, the gap between germline ends came to 16 bases. CDR3 size: 14 residues. Germline V gene data show CDR1 as SGDLS and CDR2 as YYNGEE. CDR3 sequence (DNA): TGTGCCAGCAGCCCCGAGGGGGTTTTTGATGGCTACACCTTC. This sequence encodes CASSPEGVFDGYTF.

The V gene is TRBV3-1, the J gene TRBJ2-7; 8 nucleotides match TRBD2. Per germline, CDR1 LGHDT and CDR2 YNNKEL (reference sequence). V lost 4 bases, J lost 1 base, and 6 bases stayed unmatched. The CDR3 covers 15 residues. The CDR3 bases are TGTGCCAGCAGCCCGGGCGGGGGGCCGTCCTACGAGCAGTACTTC. Translated, it gives CASSPGGGPSYEQYF.

The chain links TRBV7-6 to TRBJ2-5; D gene ambiguous. The CDR3 loop spans 12 amino acids. The V gene's germline CDR1 is SGHVS and CDR2 FNYEAQ. Trimming took off 5 bases at V and 8 bases at J, with 12 bases between the two ends. In DNA, the CDR3 is TGTGCCAGCAGCCCCGCTGGCGAAACCCAGTACTTC. Amino acid sequence: CASSPAGETQYF.

The chain joins TRBV29-1 to TRBJ2-7; 11 bases line up with TRBD2. Per germline, CDR1 SQVTM and CDR2 ANQGSEA. The CDR3 runs 14 residues. J gave up 5 bases and V 3 bases, and 6 bases lay outside the gene matches. The CDR3 DNA follows: TGCAGCGTTGACTTAGCGGGGGGGCCCCACGAGCAGTACTTC. The encoded protein is CSVDLAGGPHEQYF.

J is TRBJ2-7 and V is TRBV13, with TRBD1 matching over 10 bases. The CDR3 runs 14 residues. V lost 7 bases to trimming and J lost 5 bases; unmatched junction nucleotides: 8. Per germline, CDR1 PRHDT and CDR2 FYEKMQ (reference sequence). The CDR3 bases are TGTGCCAGCACCACCGGGACAGGGGCCCACGAGCAGTACTTC. This gives the protein CASTTGTGAHEQYF.

The chain has TRBV3-1 and TRBJ2-7, with TRBD1 identical over 7 bases. Germline loops: CDR1 LGHDT, CDR2 YNNKEL (reference sequence). The CDR3 contains 12 residues. V was pared by 4 bases and J by 7 bases, with 4 bases of the junction left unmatched. As DNA, the CDR3 is TGTGCCAGCAGCCCGACAGGGCTTGAGCAGTACTTC. This translates into CASSPTGLEQYF.

The V and J genes are TRBV20-1 and TRBJ2-5; D could derive from TRBD1 or TRBD2 (6 bases each). The CDR3 contains 17 residues. The V gene's germline CDR1 is DFQATT and CDR2 SNEGSKA (reference sequence). V lost 2 bases, J lost 2 bases, and 21 bases lay in between. The CDR3 nucleotides read TGCAGTGCTAGATCATATCAGGAGAGGGGGGCACAAGAGACCCAGTACTTC. Encoded protein: CSARSYQERGAQETQYF.